This T cell receptor (beta chain) stems from a study of patients and donors after allogeneic stem cell transplantation. This clonotype showed up just a few times. The germline gives CDR1 MGHDK, CDR2 SYGVNS. V lost 0 bases to trimming and J lost 8 bases, with 22 bases between them. The CDR3 sequence is 17 residues long. TCRdb processed the RT-PCR reads anew with MiXCR; each CDR3 protein has one entry. The repertoire holds roughly 940,000 distinct CDR3 sequences, over 15% seen once, with 5% to 7.5% in the top ten. This chain uses TRBV25-1 with TRBJ1-2; the D is unclear. This TCR derives from a human donor who was either an allogeneic HSCT recipient or a stem cell or donor lymphocyte infusion donor (not recorded which). It is not recorded whose cells these are; they may come from a transplant donor. The sample taken for sequencing was blood, either unsorted or a sorted T cell fraction (not recorded which). Here the CDR3 reads CASSEYLGDYSMKGYTF. The DNA of the CDR3 is TGTGCCAGCAGTGAATATCTGGGTGATTACTCTATGAAAGGCTACACCTTC.